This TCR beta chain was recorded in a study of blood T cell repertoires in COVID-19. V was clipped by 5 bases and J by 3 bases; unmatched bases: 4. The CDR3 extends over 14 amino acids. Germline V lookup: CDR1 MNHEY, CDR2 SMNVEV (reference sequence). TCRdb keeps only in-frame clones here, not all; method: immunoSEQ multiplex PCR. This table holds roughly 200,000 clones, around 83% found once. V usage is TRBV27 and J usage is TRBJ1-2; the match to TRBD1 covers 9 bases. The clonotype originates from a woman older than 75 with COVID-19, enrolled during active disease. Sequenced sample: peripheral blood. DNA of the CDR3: TGTGCCAGCAGTCCGACAGGGGGACACTATGGCTACACCTTC. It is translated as CASSPTGGHYGYTF.